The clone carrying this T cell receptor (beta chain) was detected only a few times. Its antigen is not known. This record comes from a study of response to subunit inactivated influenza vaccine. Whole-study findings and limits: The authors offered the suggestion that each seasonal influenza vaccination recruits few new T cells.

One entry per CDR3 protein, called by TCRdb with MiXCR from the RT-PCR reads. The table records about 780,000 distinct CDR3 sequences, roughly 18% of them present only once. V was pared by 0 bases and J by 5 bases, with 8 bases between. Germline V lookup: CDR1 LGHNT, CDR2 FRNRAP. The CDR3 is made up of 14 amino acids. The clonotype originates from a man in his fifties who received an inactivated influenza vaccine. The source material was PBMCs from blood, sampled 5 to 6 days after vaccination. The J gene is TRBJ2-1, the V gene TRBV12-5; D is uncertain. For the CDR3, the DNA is TGTGCTAGTGGTTTGGTCCCTAGGGACAATGAGCAGTTCTTC. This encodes CASGLVPRDNEQFF. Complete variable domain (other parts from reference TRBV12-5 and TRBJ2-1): DARVTQTPRHKVTEMGQEVTMRCQPILGHNTVFWYRQTMMQGLELLAYFRNRAPLDDSGMPKDRFSAEMPDATLATLKIQPSEPRDSAVYFCASGLVPRDNEQFFGPGTRLTVL.